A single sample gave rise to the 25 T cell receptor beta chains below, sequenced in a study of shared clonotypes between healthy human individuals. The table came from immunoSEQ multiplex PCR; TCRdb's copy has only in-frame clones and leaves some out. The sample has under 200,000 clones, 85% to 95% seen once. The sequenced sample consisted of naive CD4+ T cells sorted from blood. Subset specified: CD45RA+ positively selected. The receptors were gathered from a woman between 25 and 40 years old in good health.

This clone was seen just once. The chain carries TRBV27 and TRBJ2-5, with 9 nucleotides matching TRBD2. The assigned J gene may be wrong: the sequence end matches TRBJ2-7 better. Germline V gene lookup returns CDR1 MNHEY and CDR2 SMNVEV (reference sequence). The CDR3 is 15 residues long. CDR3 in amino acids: CASSPSGGGAYEQYF. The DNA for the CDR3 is TGTGCCAGCAGTCCCTCCGGCGGGGGGGCCTACGAGCAGTACTTC.

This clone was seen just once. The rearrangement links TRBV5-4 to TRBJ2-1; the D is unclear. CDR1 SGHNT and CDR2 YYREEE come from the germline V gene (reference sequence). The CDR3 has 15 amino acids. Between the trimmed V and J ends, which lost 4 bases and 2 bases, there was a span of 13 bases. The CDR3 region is CASSLGQWPYNEQFF. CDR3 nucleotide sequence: TGTGCCAGCAGCCTCGGCCAATGGCCCTACAATGAGCAGTTCTTC.

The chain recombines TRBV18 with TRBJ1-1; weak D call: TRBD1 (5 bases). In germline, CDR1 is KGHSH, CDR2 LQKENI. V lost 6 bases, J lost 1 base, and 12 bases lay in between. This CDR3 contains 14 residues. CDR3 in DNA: TGTGCCAGCTCCCGCAGGGACGCGAACACTGAAGCTTTCTTT. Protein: CASSRRDANTEAFF.

CDR3 sequence: CASSSSTGILHEQYF. CDR3 coding DNA: TGTGCCAGCAGCTCCTCGACAGGGATCCTCCACGAGCAGTACTTC. The chain employs TRBV11-2 and TRBJ2-5; 7 bases match TRBD1. The J call is in doubt because the DNA end fits TRBJ2-7 better. The germline CDR1 and CDR2 sequences are SGHAT and FQNNGV. CDR3 length: 15 residues.

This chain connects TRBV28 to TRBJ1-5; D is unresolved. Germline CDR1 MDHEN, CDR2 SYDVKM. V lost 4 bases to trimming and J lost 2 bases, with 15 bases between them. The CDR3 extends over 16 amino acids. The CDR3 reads CASSSPGKVGNQPQHF. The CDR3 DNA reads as TGTGCCAGCAGTTCCCCGGGCAAAGTGGGCAATCAGCCCCAGCATTTT.

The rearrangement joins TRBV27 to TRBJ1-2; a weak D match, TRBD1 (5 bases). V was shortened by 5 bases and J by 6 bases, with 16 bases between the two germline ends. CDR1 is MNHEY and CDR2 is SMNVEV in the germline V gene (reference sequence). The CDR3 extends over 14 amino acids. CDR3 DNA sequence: TGTGCCAGCAGTCGGTGGGAAGGACACCATGGCTACACCTTC. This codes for CASSRWEGHHGYTF.

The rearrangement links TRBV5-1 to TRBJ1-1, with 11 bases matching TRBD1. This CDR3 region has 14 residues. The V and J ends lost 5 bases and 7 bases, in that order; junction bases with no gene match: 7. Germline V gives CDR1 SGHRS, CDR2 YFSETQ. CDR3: CASSPRTGGIEAFF. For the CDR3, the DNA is TGCGCCAGCAGTCCCAGGACAGGGGGCATTGAAGCTTTCTTT.

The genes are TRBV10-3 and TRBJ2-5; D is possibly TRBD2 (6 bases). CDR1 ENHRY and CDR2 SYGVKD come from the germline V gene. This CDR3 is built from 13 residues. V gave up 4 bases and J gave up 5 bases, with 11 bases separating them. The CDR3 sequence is CAISGDGGETQYF. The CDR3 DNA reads TGTGCCATCAGTGGCGACGGAGGGGAGACCCAGTACTTC.

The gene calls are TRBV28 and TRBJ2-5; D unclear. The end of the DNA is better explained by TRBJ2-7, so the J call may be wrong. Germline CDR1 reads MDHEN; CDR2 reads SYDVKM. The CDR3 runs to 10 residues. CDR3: CAPPAYEQYF. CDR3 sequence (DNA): TGTGCCCCCCCCGCCTACGAGCAGTACTTC.

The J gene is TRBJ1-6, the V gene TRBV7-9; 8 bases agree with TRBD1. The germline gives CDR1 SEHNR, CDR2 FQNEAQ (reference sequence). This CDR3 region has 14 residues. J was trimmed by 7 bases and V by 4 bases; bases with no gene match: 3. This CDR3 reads CASSSQGDNSPLHF. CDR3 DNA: TGTGCCAGCAGCTCACAGGGGGACAATTCACCCCTCCACTTT.

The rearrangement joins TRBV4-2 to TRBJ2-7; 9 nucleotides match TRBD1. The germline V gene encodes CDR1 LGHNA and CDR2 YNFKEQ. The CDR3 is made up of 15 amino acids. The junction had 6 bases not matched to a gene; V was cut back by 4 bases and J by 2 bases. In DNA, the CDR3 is TGTGCCAGCAGCCCCGGGACAGGGACTCCCTACGAGCAGTACTTC. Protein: CASSPGTGTPYEQYF.

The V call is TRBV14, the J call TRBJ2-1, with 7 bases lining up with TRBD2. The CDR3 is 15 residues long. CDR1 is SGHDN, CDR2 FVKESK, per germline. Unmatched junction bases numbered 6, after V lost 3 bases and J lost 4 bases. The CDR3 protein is CASSQAAGVYNEQFF. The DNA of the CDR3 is TGTGCCAGCAGCCAGGCCGCGGGGGTATACAATGAGCAGTTCTTC. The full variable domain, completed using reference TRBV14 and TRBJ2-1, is EAGVTQFPSHSVIEKGQTVTLRCDPISGHDNLYWYRRVMGKEIKFLLHFVKESKQDESGMPNNRFLAERTGGTYSTLKVQPAELEDSGVYFCASSQAAGVYNEQFFGPGTRLTVL.

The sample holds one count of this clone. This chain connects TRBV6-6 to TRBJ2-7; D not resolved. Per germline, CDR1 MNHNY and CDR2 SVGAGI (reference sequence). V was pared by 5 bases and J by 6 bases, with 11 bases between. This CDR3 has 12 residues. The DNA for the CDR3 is TGTGCCAGCAGTCTAGACGTGAGCGAGCAGTACTTC. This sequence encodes CASSLDVSEQYF.

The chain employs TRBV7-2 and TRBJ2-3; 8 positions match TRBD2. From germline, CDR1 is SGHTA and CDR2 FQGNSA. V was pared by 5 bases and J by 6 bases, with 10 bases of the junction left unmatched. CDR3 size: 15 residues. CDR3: CASSPLAGFYDTQYF. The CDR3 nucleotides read TGTGCCAGCAGCCCGTTAGCGGGATTCTACGATACGCAGTATTTT.

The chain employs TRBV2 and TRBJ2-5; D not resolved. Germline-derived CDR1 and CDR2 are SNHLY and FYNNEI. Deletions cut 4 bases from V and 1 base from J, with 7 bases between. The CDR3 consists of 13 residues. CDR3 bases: TGTGCCAGCAGTGGGCTCTTCCAAGAGACCCAGTACTTC. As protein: CASSGLFQETQYF.

The CDR3 region is CASSPPSSFHEQYF. CDR3 in DNA: TGTGCCAGCTCACCACCGTCATCGTTCCACGAGCAGTACTTC. This chain connects TRBV18 to TRBJ2-7; no clear D gene. The length of the CDR3 is 14 residues. V lost 0 bases, J lost 5 bases, and 11 bases lay in between. Germline V gene lookup returns CDR1 KGHSH and CDR2 LQKENI. The variable domain in full, with the rest retrieved from reference TRBV18 and TRBJ2-7, is NAGVMQNPRHLVRRRGQEARLRCSPMKGHSHVYWYRQLPEEGLKFMVYLQKENIIDESGMPKERFSAEFPKEGPSILRIQQVVRGDSAAYFCASSPPSSFHEQYFGPGTRLTVT.

The CDR3 sequence: CASSGRTRPSEQYF. CDR3 bases: TGCGCCAGCAGCGGTAGGACTAGACCTTCTGAGCAGTACTTC. V is TRBV4-1 and J is TRBJ2-7, with 7 bases fitting TRBD2. The CDR3 consists of 14 residues. Unmatched junction bases numbered 11, after V lost 5 bases and J lost 7 bases. CDR1 and CDR2 from the germline V gene are MGHRA and YSYEKL.

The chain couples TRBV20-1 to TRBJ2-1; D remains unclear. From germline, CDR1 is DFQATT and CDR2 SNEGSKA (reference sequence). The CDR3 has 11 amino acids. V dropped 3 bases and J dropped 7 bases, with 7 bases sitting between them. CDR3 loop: CSASGPNEQFF. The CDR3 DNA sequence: TGCAGTGCTAGCGGGCCAAATGAGCAGTTCTTC.

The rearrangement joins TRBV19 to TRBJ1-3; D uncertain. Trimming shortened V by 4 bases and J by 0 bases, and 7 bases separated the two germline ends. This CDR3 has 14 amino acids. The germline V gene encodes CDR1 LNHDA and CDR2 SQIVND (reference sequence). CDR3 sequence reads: CASSSSRSGNTIYF. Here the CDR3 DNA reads TGTGCCAGTAGTAGTTCCCGCTCTGGAAACACCATATATTTT.

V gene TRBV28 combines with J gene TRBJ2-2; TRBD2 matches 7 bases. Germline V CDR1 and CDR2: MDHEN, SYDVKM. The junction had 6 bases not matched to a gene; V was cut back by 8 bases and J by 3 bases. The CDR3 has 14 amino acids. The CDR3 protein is CASSRGSYTGELFF. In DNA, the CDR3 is TGTGCCAGCTCCCGCGGGAGCTACACCGGGGAGCTGTTTTTT. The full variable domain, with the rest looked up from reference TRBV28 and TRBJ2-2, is DVKVTQSSRYLVKRTGEKVFLECVQDMDHENMFWYRQDPGLGLRLIYFSYDVKMKEKGDIPEGYSVSREKKERFSLILESASTNQTSMYLCASSRGSYTGELFFGEGSRLTVL.

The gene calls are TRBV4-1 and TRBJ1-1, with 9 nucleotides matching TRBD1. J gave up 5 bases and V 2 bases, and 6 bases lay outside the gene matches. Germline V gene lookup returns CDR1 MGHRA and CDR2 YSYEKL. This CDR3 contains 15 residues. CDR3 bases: TGCGCCAGCAGCCAAATACAGGGGGCGAGGACTGAAGCTTTCTTT. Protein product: CASSQIQGARTEAFF.

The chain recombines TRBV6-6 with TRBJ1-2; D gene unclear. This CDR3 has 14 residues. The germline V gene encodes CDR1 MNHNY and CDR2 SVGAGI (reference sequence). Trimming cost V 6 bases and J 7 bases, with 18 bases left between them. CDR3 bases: TGTGCCAGCAGATTGGACTCACCAGCAATTGGCTACACCTTC. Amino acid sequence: CASRLDSPAIGYTF.

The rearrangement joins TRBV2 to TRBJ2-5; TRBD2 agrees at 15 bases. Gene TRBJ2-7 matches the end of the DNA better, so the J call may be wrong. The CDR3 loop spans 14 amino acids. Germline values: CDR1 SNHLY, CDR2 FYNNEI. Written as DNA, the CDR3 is TGTGCCAGCAAGGGGACTAGCGGGGGGTACGAGCAGTACTTC. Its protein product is CASKGTSGGYEQYF.

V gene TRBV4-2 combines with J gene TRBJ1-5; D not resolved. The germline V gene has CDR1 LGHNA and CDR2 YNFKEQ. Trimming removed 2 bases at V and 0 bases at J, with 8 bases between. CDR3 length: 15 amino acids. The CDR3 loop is CASSQTADSNQPQHF. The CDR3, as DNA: TGTGCCAGCAGCCAAACAGCGGATAGCAATCAGCCCCAGCATTTT.

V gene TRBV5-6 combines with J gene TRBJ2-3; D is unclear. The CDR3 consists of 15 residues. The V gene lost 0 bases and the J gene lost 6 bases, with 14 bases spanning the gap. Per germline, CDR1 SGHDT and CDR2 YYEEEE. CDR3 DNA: TGTGCCAGCAGCTTGGGTTCTCTAAATCTCGATACGCAGTATTTT. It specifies CASSLGSLNLDTQYF.